A selection of T cell receptor beta chains follows, all from one sample in a study of regulatory T cells in long-lasting Graves disease. TCRdb reanalysed the multiplex PCR reads using MiXCR and keeps one entry per CDR3 protein. The sample includes fewer than 550,000 distinct CDR3 sequences, around 16% of them seen just once. The same specimen was also included in a second study, on T cells in Graves' hyperthyroidism and ophthalmopathy.

The starting material was peripheral blood mononuclear cells (PBMCs), obtained at new diagnosis, from a patient treated with antithyroid drugs. The receptors derive from a woman aged 40 to 65 with Graves disease. The CDR3 runs from the conserved cysteine through the conserved F or W. A D gene is named only where the DNA matches it firmly. For some rows the clone size is stated as once, few or many, or as a class when expanded; others skip it.

CDR3 protein,CDR3 DNA,V gene,D gene,J gene,clone size
CASSPPGGRPETQYF,TGTGCCAGCAGCCCCCCCGGGGGTAGGCCCGAGACCCAGTACTTC,TRBV7-8,NA,TRBJ2-5,many
CASSPNLGQQSTDTQYF,TGTGCCAGCTCACCAAATCTGGGACAGCAAAGCACAGATACGCAGTATTTT,TRBV18,TRBD1,TRBJ2-3,many
CASSVGPSDDQPQHF,TGTGCCAGCAGCGTAGGGCCCTCGGATGATCAGCCCCAGCATTTT,TRBV9,NA,TRBJ1-5,many
CASSLFRDRQETQYF,TGTGCCAGCAGCTTGTTCCGAGACAGACAAGAGACCCAGTACTTC,TRBV5-4,NA,TRBJ2-5,few
CASSQDYGASGALDRETQYF,TGTGCCAGCAGCCAAGATTACGGGGCTAGCGGGGCTCTCGATCGGGAGACCCAGTACTTC,TRBV3-1,TRBD2,TRBJ2-5,few
CASSLDGRGMAKNIQYF,TGTGCCAGCAGCTTAGATGGAAGAGGGATGGCCAAAAACATTCAGTACTTC,TRBV11-2,NA,TRBJ2-4,few
CASSFWTGKNTEAFF,TGTGCCAGCAGCTTTTGGACAGGGAAGAACACTGAAGCTTTCTTT,TRBV13,TRBD1,TRBJ1-1,few
CASRGIYEQYF,TGTGCCAGTAGAGGGATCTACGAGCAGTACTTC,TRBV19,NA,TRBJ2-7,few
CASSLVQFNEQFF,TGTGCCAGCAGCTTAGTTCAATTTAATGAGCAGTTCTTC,TRBV7-9,NA,TRBJ2-1,NA
CASSRRGVASPGELFF,TGTGCCAGCAGCCGCCGAGGGGTGGCGTCCCCCGGGGAGCTGTTTTTT,TRBV7-8,NA,TRBJ2-2,NA
CASSRSGGGIQETQYF,TGTGCCAGCAGCCGGTCGGGGGGCGGGATCCAAGAGACCCAGTACTTC,TRBV6-1,NA,TRBJ2-5,few